The text below deals with one T cell receptor beta chain. For repertoire sequencing, the TCR beta CDR3 regions were amplified from RNA transcripts. Investigators did first-round RT-PCR with HTBI primers, then second-round multiplex PCR. TCRdb reprocessed the multiplex PCR reads with MiXCR, giving one entry per CDR3 protein. This table has about 550,000 distinct CDR3 sequences, 35% to 40% appearing once. Per the germline V gene, CDR1 is SGHTA and CDR2 is FQGNSA. V lost 5 bases and J lost 2, with 18 bases in between. The CDR3 has 16 residues. The sample is drawn from a study of Graves' ophthalmopathy and Graves' hyperthyroidism. Excluded: other autoimmune disease, uncontrolled infection, pregnancy or lactation. Serum thyroxine and TRAb, along with clinical symptoms, thyroid ultrasound and orbital computed tomography, were what diagnosis relied on.

The sequence derives from an adult man with Graves' hyperthyroidism. The chain has TRBV7-2 and TRBJ1-1; D is perhaps TRBD1 (6 bases). Sequencing was performed on peripheral blood or thyroid tissue (not recorded which). As DNA, the CDR3 is TGTGCCAGCAGCCGATATGCTGGACAGAAAAACACTGAAGCTTTCTTT. Residues: CASSRYAGQKNTEAFF.